The source of this T cell receptor (beta chain) is a study of blood T cell repertoires in COVID-19. Across the whole study: The United States, Italy and Spain supplied acute and convalescent COVID-19 samples. Sources were T cells, B-cell-depleted T cells, or PBMCs; the material itself was cDNA or gDNA.

In the study's own analysis: Amplification of reference gene primers was used by the study to estimate nucleated cell counts. The assay was immunoSEQ multiplex PCR, and TCRdb's table has in-frame clones only and misses some. For V, J and clone size, that table is used; D and trimming come from the DNA. The table has around 300,000 clones, over 75% seen once; the top ten hold 1%. Sequencing used peripheral blood. The source is a man in his fifties or sixties with active or convalescent COVID-19.

This chain's CDR3 is CASSGLAGGGETQYF. The CDR3 DNA follows: TGTGCCAGCAGCGGACTAGCGGGAGGAGGGGAGACCCAGTACTTC. The rearrangement joins TRBV5-5 to TRBJ2-5; 14 nucleotides match TRBD2. Germline CDR1 is SGHKS and CDR2 is YYEKEE (reference sequence). The CDR3 consists of 15 residues. V shed 4 bases and J 5 bases; nucleotides not matched to a gene: 4. The variable domain in full, completed from reference TRBV5-5 and TRBJ2-5, reads DAGVTQSPTHLIKTRGQQVTLRCSPISGHKSVSWYQQVLGQGPQFIFQYYEKEERGRGNFPDRFSARQFPNYSSELNVNALLLGDSALYLCASSGLAGGGETQYFGPGTRLLVL.